This is a list of T cell receptor beta chains from one sample in a study of tumor-infiltrating lymphocytes in localized non-small cell lung cancer. Here immunoSEQ multiplex PCR was the method, and the copy in TCRdb shows in-frame clones only, minus some. The data contain fewer than 20,000 clones, about three quarters of them singletons. What was sequenced was lung tumor tissue. Receptors originate from a human donor with non-small cell lung cancer. CDR3s include the opening cysteine and the closing phenylalanine or tryptophan. Each record gives: V gene, D gene, clone size, J gene, CDR3 protein, CDR3 DNA. A D gene is named only where the DNA matches it firmly. The size entry is marked missing in some rows and otherwise reads once, few, many or a size class.

TRBV18	-	-	TRBJ1-2	CASSPGGHPYGYTF	TGTGCCAGCTCACCAGGGGGTCACCCGTATGGCTACACCTTC
TRBV18	-	-	TRBJ1-6	CASSLQNNNSPLHF	TGTGCCAGCTCCCTACAGAATAATAATTCACCCCTCCACTTT
TRBV28	TRBD1	-	TRBJ2-1	CASSSGGTGRYNEQFF	TGTGCCAGCAGTTCAGGCGGGACAGGGCGCTACAATGAGCAGTTCTTC
TRBV7-8	-	few	TRBJ2-1	CASSSLGGTSYNEQFF	TGTGCCAGCAGCTCGCTTGGTGGTACATCCTACAATGAGCAGTTCTTC
TRBV4-2	TRBD1	-	TRBJ2-7	CASSQGQGPLPRYF	TGTGCCAGCAGCCAAGGACAGGGCCCCCTACCCCGGTACTTC
TRBV5-4	-	-	TRBJ1-1	CASSLERQNAFF	TGTGCCAGCAGCTTGGAAAGACAGAACGCTTTCTTT
TRBV7-8	-	-	TRBJ2-4	CASSLDRSLGDIQYF	TGTGCCAGCAGCTTAGATCGGTCACTAGGGGACATTCAGTACTTC
TRBV11-3	-	few	TRBJ2-1	CASSVGGQGGYNEQFF	TGTGCCAGCAGTGTAGGGGGGCAGGGGGGCTACAATGAGCAGTTCTTC
TRBV2	TRBD1	-	TRBJ1-1	CASSFYSTGGTEAFF	TGTGCCAGCAGCTTCTATTCGACAGGGGGCACTGAAGCTTTCTTT
TRBV7-8	TRBD2	-	TRBJ2-3	CASSLGTSGDTQYF	TGTGCCAGCAGCCTGGGGACTAGCGGGGATACGCAGTATTTT
TRBV7-9	TRBD1	few	TRBJ1-4	CASSLGDRFNEKLFF	TGTGCCAGCAGCTTAGGGGACAGATTTAATGAAAAACTGTTTTTT
TRBV5-3	-	-	TRBJ1-4	CARSLGVMSCSTNEKLFF	TGTGCCAGAAGCTTGGGGGTAATGAGCTGTTCAACTAATGAAAAACTGTTTTTT
TRBV7-6	-	-	TRBJ2-5	CASSLAAGRGGETQYF	TGTGCCAGCAGCTTAGCTGCAGGCAGGGGGGGCGAGACCCAGTACTTC
TRBV25-1	TRBD1	-	TRBJ1-1	CASKTGGQAEAFF	TGTGCCAGCAAAACAGGGGGTCAGGCTGAAGCTTTCTTT
TRBV7-3	TRBD2	-	TRBJ2-3	CASAPVGGGGAIGTDTQYF	TGTGCCAGCGCCCCCGTGGGAGGCGGGGGGGCTATCGGCACAGATACGCAGTATTTT
TRBV11-3	TRBD1	-	TRBJ2-1	CASSLGTGGYNEQFF	TGTGCCAGCAGCTTAGGGACAGGGGGCTACAATGAGCAGTTCTTC
TRBV7-9	-	once	TRBJ2-1	CASSLSRDNEQFF	TGTGCCAGCAGCTTGTCCAGGGACAATGAGCAGTTCTTC
TRBV6-5	-	few	TRBJ1-1	CASRSPLGAAEAFF	TGTGCCAGCAGGTCACCGTTGGGCGCCGCTGAAGCTTTCTTT
TRBV6-5	-	-	TRBJ2-7	CASSYGESYEQYF	TGTGCCAGCAGTTACGGCGAGAGTTACGAGCAGTACTTC
TRBV23-1	-	-	TRBJ2-1	CASSPRATRESRNEQFF	TGCGCCAGCAGTCCACGAGCCACCCGGGAAAGTCGCAATGAGCAGTTCTTC
TRBV29-1	-	-	TRBJ1-2	CSVVAVLNYGYTF	TGCAGCGTTGTTGCGGTCCTTAACTATGGCTACACCTTC
TRBV6-5	-	-	TRBJ1-2	CATHNQQGYGYTF	TGTGCCACCCACAATCAGCAGGGTTATGGCTACACCTTC
TRBV10-1	-	-	TRBJ1-2	CASRTPRMAGHNRSYGYTF	TGCGCCAGCAGAACACCTCGTATGGCGGGACATAACCGGAGCTATGGCTACACCTTC
TRBV28	-	-	TRBJ2-6	CASSYEHSGANVLTF	TGTGCCAGCAGTTACGAACACTCTGGGGCCAACGTCCTGACTTTC
TRBV6-5	TRBD1	once	TRBJ1-4	CASRGTGVREKLFF	TGTGCCAGCAGAGGGACAGGGGTTAGGGAAAAACTGTTTTTT
TRBV2	TRBD1	-	TRBJ1-1	CASRMDRGVGEAFF	TGTGCCAGCAGGATGGACAGGGGAGTAGGTGAAGCTTTCTTT
TRBV5-6	-	-	TRBJ1-6	CATEKGDNNSPLHF	TGTGCCACCGAGAAGGGGGATAATAATTCACCCCTCCACTTT
TRBV6-6	TRBD2	-	TRBJ2-7	CASIGGEGREQYF	TGTGCCAGCATAGGCGGGGAGGGTCGCGAGCAGTACTTC
TRBV5-4	TRBD2	-	TRBJ2-1	CASSFWTSGSNEQFF	TGTGCCAGCAGCTTTTGGACTAGCGGGAGTAATGAGCAGTTCTTC
TRBV15	-	-	TRBJ1-4	CATTRDLNEKLFF	TGTGCCACCACCCGCGACCTAAATGAAAAACTGTTTTTT
TRBV4-3	-	-	TRBJ2-7	CASSQDPRKEAASYEQYF	TGCGCCAGCAGCCAAGACCCCAGGAAAGAGGCCGCCTCCTACGAGCAGTACTTC
TRBV5-5	TRBD1	-	TRBJ2-2	CASSLRLTGGTGELFF	TGTGCCAGCAGCTTGAGGTTGACAGGGGGTACCGGGGAGCTGTTTTTT
TRBV27	-	-	TRBJ1-1	CASSFGPNTEAFF	TGTGCCAGCAGTTTCGGACCGAACACTGAAGCTTTCTTT
TRBV29-1	-	-	TRBJ1-2	CSVDRVGGYTF	TGCAGCGTTGACAGGGTCGGAGGCTACACCTTC
TRBV5-5	-	-	TRBJ1-4	CASSLGGTGEKLFF	TGTGCCAGCAGCTTGGGAGGCACCGGGGAAAAACTGTTTTTT
TRBV14	TRBD1	-	TRBJ2-3	CASSQAGQGGYTQYF	TGTGCCAGCAGTCAAGCGGGACAGGGAGGATATACGCAGTATTTT
TRBV7-3	-	-	TRBJ2-3	CASSLLGGVVATDTQYF	TGTGCCAGCAGCTTATTGGGGGGAGTGGTAGCAACAGATACGCAGTATTTT
TRBV7-9	-	-	TRBJ2-5	CASSLASGSQETQYF	TGTGCCAGCAGCTTAGCCTCCGGTTCGCAAGAGACCCAGTACTTC
TRBV2	TRBD1	-	TRBJ1-5	CASKDYQGAGQPQHF	TGTGCCAGCAAAGACTATCAGGGGGCCGGTCAGCCCCAGCATTTT
TRBV6-6	-	-	TRBJ2-1	CASEYGIPPNEQFF	TGTGCCAGCGAATACGGGATACCACCCAATGAGCAGTTCTTC
TRBV9	-	-	TRBJ2-2	CASSAPLGADTGELFF	TGTGCCAGCAGCGCTCCTTTGGGGGCCGACACCGGGGAGCTGTTTTTT
TRBV18	-	-	TRBJ1-1	CATSRGTENTEAFF	TGTGCCACCTCACGGGGCACAGAGAACACTGAAGCTTTCTTT
TRBV28	-	-	TRBJ1-4	CASSLSGNEKLFF	TGTGCCAGCAGTTTATCAGGGAACGAAAAACTGTTTTTT
TRBV13	-	-	TRBJ2-5	CASSLEPDGTQYF	TGTGCCAGCAGCTTAGAACCCGACGGGACCCAGTACTTC
TRBV7-3	TRBD2	-	TRBJ2-3	CASSFTGGWADTQYF	TGTGCCAGCAGCTTTACGGGAGGGTGGGCAGATACGCAGTATTTT
TRBV29-1	-	-	TRBJ1-1	CSVVGGLTEAFF	TGCAGCGTTGTCGGGGGATTGACTGAAGCTTTCTTT
TRBV7-2	-	-	TRBJ2-1	CASSPLISYNEQFF	TGTGCCAGCAGCCCACTTATTTCCTACAATGAGCAGTTCTTC
TRBV7-3	TRBD1	-	TRBJ2-3	CASSRQGWSADTQYF	TGTGCCAGCAGCCGACAGGGGTGGTCAGCAGATACGCAGTATTTT
TRBV6-4	-	-	TRBJ1-5	CASSEGSNQPQHF	TGTGCCAGCAGTGAGGGTAGCAATCAGCCCCAGCATTTT